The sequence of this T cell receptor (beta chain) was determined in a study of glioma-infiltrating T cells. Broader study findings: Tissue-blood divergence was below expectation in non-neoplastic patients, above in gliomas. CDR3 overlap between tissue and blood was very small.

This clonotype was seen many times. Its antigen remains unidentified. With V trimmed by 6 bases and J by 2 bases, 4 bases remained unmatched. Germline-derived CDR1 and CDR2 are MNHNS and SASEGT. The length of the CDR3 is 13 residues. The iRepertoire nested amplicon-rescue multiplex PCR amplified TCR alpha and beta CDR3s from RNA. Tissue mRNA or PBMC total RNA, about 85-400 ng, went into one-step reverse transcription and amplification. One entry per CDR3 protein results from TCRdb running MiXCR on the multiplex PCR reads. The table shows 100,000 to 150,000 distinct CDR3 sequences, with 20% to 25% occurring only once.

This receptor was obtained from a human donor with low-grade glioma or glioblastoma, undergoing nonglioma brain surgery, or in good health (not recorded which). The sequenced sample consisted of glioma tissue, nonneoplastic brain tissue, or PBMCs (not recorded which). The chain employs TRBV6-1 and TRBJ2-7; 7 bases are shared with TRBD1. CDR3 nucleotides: TGTGCCAGCAGGGGTCAGGGGGCCTACGAGCAGTACGTC. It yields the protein CASRGQGAYEQYV.